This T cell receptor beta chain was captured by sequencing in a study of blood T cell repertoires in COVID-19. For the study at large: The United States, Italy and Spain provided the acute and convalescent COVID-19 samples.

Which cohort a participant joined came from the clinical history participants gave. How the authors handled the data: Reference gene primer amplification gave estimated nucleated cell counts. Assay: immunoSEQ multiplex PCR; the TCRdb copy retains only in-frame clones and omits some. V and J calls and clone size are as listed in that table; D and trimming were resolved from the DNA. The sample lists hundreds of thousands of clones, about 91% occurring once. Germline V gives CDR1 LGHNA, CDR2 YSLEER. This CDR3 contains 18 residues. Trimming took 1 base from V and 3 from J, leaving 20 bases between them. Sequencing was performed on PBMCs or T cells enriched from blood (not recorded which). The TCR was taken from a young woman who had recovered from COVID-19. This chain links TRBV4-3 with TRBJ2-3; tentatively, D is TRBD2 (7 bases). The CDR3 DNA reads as TGCGCCAGCAGCCAAGTCGAGGGGGGGGCGGGAGCGACAGATACGCAGTATTTT. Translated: CASSQVEGGAGATDTQYF.